This T cell receptor (beta chain) was captured in a study of T cells in Graves' hyperthyroidism and ophthalmopathy. Study overall: The authors collected peripheral blood at initial diagnosis, before any treatment.

Patients with uncontrolled infections, other autoimmune diseases, pregnancy or lactation were excluded. The CDR3 has 16 amino acids. From germline, CDR1 is SGHAT and CDR2 FQNNGV. V lost 1 base, J lost 3 bases, and 4 bases stayed unmatched. The investigators amplified TCR beta CDR3 regions from RNA transcripts. An initial round of RT-PCR targeting the TCR CDR3 relied on the HTBI primer set. Via MiXCR, TCRdb re-called the multiplex PCR reads, giving one row per CDR3 protein. This table has around 500,000 distinct CDR3 sequences, about 15% appearing once. Study observations and caveats: Stable hyperthyroidism was told apart from ophthalmopathy by a model built on 13 V-J features. Most thyroid clonotypes with frequency above 0.001 were detected in blood.

This clonotype was seen many times. Its antigen is not identified. Sequenced input: blood. This clonotype was obtained from a woman in her thirties or forties with Graves' hyperthyroidism. J is TRBJ2-1 and V is TRBV11-2, with 9 bases lining up with TRBD1. Here the CDR3 reads CASSLGPGQGYNEQFF. DNA of the CDR3: TGTGCCAGCAGCTTAGGGCCGGGACAGGGCTACAATGAGCAGTTCTTC. Variable domain in full (rest from reference TRBV11-2 and TRBJ2-1): EAGVAQSPRYKIIEKRQSVAFWCNPISGHATLYWYQQILGQGPKLLIQFQNNGVVDDSQLPKDRFSAERLKGVDSTLKIQPAKLEDSAVYLCASSLGPGQGYNEQFFGPGTRLTVL.